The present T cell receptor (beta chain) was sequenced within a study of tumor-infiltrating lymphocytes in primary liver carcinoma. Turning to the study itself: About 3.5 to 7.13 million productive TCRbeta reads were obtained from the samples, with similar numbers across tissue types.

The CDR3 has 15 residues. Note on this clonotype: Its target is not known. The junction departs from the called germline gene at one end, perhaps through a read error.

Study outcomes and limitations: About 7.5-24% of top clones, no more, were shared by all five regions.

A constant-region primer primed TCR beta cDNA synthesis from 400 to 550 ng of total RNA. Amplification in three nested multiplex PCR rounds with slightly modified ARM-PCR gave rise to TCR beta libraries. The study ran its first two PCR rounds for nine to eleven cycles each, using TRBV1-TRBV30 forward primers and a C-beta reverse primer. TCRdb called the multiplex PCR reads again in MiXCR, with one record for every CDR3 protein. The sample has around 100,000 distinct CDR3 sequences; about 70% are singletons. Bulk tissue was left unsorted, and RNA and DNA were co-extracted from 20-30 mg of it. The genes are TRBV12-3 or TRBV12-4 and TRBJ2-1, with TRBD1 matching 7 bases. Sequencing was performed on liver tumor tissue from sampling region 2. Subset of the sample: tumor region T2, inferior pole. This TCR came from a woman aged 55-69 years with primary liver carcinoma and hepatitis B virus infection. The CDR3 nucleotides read TGTCCCAGCAGTCCATGGGACAGAAATTACAATAAGCAGTTCTTC. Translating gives CPSSPWDRNYNKQFF.